The clone carrying this T cell receptor (beta chain) showed up many times. What it recognizes is unknown. In the source study's methods: For papillary thyroid cancer, a distant-metastasis classifier was constructed from CDR3 differences observed across clinicopathological groups. TCRdb re-analyzed the PCR reads through MiXCR. The V and J calls here are based on TCRdb, not the publication. The table lists fewer than 45,000 clones, 13% of them singletons. The sample belongs to a study of metastatic and nonmetastatic thyroid tumors. Looking at the study overall: The comparison covered peripheral blood and tumor or nodule tissue in malignant and benign thyroid patients.

V lost 0 bases, J lost 6 bases, and 3 bases stayed unmatched. This CDR3 contains 15 residues. Germline V lookup: CDR1 SGHVS, CDR2 FQNEAQ. Before thyroid surgery, none of the patients had received any treatment. Study-wide points: Compared with benign nodules, malignant thyroid tumors were reported to have significantly higher TCR beta diversity in both blood and tumor.

The sequenced sample consisted of blood. The sequence came from a female donor with papillary thyroid cancer or a benign thyroid nodule (not recorded which). Some clones in this sample may be carry-over from other donors' samples. This chain connects TRBV7-8 to TRBJ1-5, with 9 bases matching TRBD1. The CDR3 here is CASSLAGQGGQPQHF. Written as DNA, the CDR3 is TGTGCCAGCAGCTTAGCGGGACAGGGAGGTCAGCCCCAGCATTTT.